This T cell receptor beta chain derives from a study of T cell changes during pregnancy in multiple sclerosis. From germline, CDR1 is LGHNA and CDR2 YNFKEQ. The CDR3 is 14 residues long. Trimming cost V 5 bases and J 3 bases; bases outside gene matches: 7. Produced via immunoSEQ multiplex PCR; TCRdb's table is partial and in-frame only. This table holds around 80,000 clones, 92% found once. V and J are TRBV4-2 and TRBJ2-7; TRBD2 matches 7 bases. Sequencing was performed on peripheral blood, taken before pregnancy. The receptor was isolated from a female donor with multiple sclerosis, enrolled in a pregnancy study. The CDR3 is CASSEVAGRYEQYF. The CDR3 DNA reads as TGTGCCAGCAGCGAGGTAGCGGGCCGCTACGAGCAGTACTTC.